This T cell receptor beta chain was retrieved from a study of T cell changes during pregnancy in multiple sclerosis. TCRdb's table, derived via immunoSEQ multiplex PCR, lists solely in-frame clones and lacks some. Among about 57,000 clones listed, approximately 92% were seen once. This specimen consisted of CD4+ T cells from peripheral blood mononuclear cells, obtained in the third trimester of pregnancy. The source is a female donor with multiple sclerosis, enrolled in a pregnancy study.

The CDR3 sequence is CASNPLDRGGNQPQHF. The CDR3 bases are TGTGCCAGTAACCCTTTGGACAGGGGTGGCAATCAGCCCCAGCATTTT. The rearrangement joins TRBV19 to TRBJ1-5; TRBD1 matches at 9 bases. Germline lookup yields CDR1 LNHDA and CDR2 SQIVND (reference sequence). This CDR3 comprises 16 residues. Unmatched junction bases numbered 9, after V lost 7 bases and J lost 2 bases.